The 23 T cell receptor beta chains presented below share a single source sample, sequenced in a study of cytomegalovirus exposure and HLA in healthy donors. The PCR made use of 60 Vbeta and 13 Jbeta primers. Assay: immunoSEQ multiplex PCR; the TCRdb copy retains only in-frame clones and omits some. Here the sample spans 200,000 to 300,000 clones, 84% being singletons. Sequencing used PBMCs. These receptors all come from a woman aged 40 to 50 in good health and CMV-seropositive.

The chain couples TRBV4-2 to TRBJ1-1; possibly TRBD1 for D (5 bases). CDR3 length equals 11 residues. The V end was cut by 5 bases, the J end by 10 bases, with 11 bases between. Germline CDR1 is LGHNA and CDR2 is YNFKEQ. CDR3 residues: CASSDSRGAFF. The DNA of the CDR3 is TGTGCCAGCAGCGACAGTAGAGGAGCTTTCTTT.

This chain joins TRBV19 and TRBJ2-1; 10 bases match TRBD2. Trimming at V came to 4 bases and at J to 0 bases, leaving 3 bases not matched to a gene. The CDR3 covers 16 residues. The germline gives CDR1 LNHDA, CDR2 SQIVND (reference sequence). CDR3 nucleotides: TGTGCCAGTAGTAGGGCTAGCGGGAGCTCCTACAATGAGCAGTTCTTC. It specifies CASSRASGSSYNEQFF.

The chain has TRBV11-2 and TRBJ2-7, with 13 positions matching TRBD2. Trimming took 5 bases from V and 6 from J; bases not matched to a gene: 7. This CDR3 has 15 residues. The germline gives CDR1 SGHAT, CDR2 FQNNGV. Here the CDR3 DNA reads TGTGCCAGCAGCACGGGACTAGCGGGGCCCGGCGAGCAGTACTTC. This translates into CASSTGLAGPGEQYF.

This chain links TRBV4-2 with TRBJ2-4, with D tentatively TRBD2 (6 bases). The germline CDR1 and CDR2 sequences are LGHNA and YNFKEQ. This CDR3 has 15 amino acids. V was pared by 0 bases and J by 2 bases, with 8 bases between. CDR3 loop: CASSQEGGSKNIQYF. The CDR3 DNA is TGTGCCAGCAGCCAAGAGGGAGGCTCCAAAAACATTCAGTACTTC.

This chain's CDR3 is CASSTTGGNFLETQYF. The CDR3 nucleotides read TGTGCCAGCAGCACTACTGGCGGGAATTTTCTAGAGACCCAGTACTTC. The V and J genes are TRBV4-2 and TRBJ2-5; a possible D gene is TRBD2 (6 bases). This CDR3 spans 16 amino acids. Trimming shortened V by 5 bases and J by 4 bases, and 20 bases separated the two germline ends. The V gene's germline CDR1 is LGHNA and CDR2 YNFKEQ.

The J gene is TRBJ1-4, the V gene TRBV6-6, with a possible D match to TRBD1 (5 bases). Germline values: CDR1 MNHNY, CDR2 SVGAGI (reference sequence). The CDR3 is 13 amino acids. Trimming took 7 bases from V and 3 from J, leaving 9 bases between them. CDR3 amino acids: CASIQGPNEKLFF. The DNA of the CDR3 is TGTGCCAGCATCCAGGGTCCTAATGAAAAACTGTTTTTT.

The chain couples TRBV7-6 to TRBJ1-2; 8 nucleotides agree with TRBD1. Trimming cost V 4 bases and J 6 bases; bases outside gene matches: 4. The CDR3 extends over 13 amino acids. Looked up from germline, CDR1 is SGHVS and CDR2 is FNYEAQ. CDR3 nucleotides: TGTGCCAGCAGCTCCGGACAGGGCAATGGCTACACCTTC. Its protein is CASSSGQGNGYTF.

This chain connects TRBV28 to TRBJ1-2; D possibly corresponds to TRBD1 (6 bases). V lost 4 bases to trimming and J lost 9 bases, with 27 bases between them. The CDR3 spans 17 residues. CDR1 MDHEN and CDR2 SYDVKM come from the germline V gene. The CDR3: CASSSGPGEGVGGRYTF. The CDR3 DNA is TGTGCCAGCAGTTCCGGACCTGGAGAGGGGGTAGGTGGCCGCTACACCTTC.

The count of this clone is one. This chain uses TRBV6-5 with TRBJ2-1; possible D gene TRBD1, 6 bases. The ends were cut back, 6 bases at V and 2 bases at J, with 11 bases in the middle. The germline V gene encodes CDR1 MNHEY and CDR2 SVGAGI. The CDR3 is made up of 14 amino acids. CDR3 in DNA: TGTGCCAGCAGCCAGGGGAGCGCCTACAATGAGCAGTTCTTC. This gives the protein CASSQGSAYNEQFF.

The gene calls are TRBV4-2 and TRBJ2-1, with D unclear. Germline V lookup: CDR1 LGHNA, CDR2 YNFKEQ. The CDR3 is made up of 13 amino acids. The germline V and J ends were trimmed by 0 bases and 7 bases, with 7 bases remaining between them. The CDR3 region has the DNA TGTGCCAGCAGCCAAGAGACTTTAAATGAGCAGTTCTTC. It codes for CASSQETLNEQFF.

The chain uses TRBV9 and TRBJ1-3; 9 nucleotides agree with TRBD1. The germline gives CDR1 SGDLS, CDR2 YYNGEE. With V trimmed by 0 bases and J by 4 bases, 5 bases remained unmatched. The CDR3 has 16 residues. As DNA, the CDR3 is TGTGCCAGCAGCGTAGCTGCGGGACAGGGAGGAAACACCATATATTTT. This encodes CASSVAAGQGGNTIYF.

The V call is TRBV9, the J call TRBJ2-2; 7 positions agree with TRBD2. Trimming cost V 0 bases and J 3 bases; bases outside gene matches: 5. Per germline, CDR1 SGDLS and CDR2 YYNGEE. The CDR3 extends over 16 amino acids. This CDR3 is CASSVVSGRDTGELFF. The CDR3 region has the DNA TGTGCCAGCAGCGTAGTATCGGGGAGGGACACCGGGGAGCTGTTTTTT.

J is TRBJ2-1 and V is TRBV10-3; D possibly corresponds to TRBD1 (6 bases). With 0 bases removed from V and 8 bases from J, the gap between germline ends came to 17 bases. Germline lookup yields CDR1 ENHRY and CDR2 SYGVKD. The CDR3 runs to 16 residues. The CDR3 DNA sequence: TGTGCCATCAGTGAGTCAGGAGTGGGGGCCCTCGATGAGCAGTTCTTC. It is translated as CAISESGVGALDEQFF.

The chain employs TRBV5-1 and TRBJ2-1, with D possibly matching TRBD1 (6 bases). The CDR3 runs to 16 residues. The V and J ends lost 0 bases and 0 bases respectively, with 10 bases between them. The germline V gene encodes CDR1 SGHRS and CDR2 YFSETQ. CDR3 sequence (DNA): TGCGCCAGCAGCTTGGAGGTGGACAGCTCCTACAATGAGCAGTTCTTC. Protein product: CASSLEVDSSYNEQFF.

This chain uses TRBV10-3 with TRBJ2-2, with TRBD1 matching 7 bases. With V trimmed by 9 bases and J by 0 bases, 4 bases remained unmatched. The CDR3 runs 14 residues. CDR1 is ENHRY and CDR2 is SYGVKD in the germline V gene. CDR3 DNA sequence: TGTGCCATGCGACAGGGACCGAACACCGGGGAGCTGTTTTTT. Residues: CAMRQGPNTGELFF.

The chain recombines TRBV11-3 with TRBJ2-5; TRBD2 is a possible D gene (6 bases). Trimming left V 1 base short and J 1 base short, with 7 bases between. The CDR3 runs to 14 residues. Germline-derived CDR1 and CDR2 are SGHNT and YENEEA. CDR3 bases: TGTGCCAGCAGCTTAGGGGACTCCCAAGAGACCCAGTACTTC. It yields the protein CASSLGDSQETQYF. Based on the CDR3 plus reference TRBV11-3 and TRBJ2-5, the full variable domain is EAGVVQSPRYKIIEKKQPVAFWCNPISGHNTLYWYLQNLGQGPELLIRYENEEAVDDSQLPKDRFSAERLKGVDSTLKIQPAELGDSAVYLCASSLGDSQETQYFGPGTRLLVL.

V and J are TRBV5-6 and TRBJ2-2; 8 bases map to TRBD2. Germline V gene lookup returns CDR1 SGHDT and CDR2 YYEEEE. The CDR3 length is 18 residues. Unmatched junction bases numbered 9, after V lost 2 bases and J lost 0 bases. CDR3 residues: CASSFTAGELANTGELFF. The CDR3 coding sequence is TGTGCCAGCAGCTTCACAGCGGGAGAGCTCGCGAACACCGGGGAGCTGTTTTTT. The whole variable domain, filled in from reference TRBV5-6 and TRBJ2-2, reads DAGVTQSPTHLIKTRGQQVTLRCSPKSGHDTVSWYQQALGQGPQFIFQYYEEEERQRGNFPDRFSGHQFPNYSSELNVNALLLGDSALYLCASSFTAGELANTGELFFGEGSRLTVL.

CDR3 loop: CASSWSGMFYEQFF. Here the CDR3 DNA reads TGTGCCAGCAGCTGGAGCGGGATGTTTTATGAGCAGTTCTTC. The rearrangement uses TRBV25-1 and TRBJ2-1, with 7 bases fitting TRBD2. CDR3 length: 14 residues. The germline V gene encodes CDR1 MGHDK and CDR2 SYGVNS. V gave up 6 bases and J gave up 8 bases; unmatched junction bases: 10.

The CDR3 sequence is CASSTLAGGPHEQYF. CDR3 DNA: TGCGCCAGCAGCACCCTAGCGGGAGGCCCTCACGAGCAGTACTTC. V is TRBV5-1 and J is TRBJ2-7, with 11 bases matching TRBD2. The V and J ends lost 4 bases and 5 bases, in that order; junction bases with no gene match: 8. Germline CDR1 SGHRS, CDR2 YFSETQ. CDR3 length: 15 residues.

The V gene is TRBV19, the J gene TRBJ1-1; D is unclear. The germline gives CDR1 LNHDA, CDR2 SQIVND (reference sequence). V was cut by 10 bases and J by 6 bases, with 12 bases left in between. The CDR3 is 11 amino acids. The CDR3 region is CATSTGAEAFF. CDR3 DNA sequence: TGTGCCACCAGTACCGGGGCTGAAGCTTTCTTT. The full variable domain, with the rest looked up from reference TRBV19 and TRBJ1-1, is DGGITQSPKYLFRKEGQNVTLSCEQNLNHDAMYWYRQDPGQGLRLIYYSQIVNDFQKGDIAEGYSVSREKKESFPLTVTSAQKNPTAFYLCATSTGAEAFFGQGTRLTVV.

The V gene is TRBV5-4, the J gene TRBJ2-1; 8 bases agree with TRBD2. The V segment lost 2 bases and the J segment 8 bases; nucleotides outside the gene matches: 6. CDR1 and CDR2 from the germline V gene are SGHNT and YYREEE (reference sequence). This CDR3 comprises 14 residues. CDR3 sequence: CASSFIAGSDEQFF. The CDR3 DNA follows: TGTGCCAGCAGCTTCATAGCGGGATCGGATGAGCAGTTCTTC. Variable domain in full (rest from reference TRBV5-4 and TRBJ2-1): ETGVTQSPTHLIKTRGQQVTLRCSSQSGHNTVSWYQQALGQGPQFIFQYYREEENGRGNFPPRFSGLQFPNYSSELNVNALELDDSALYLCASSFIAGSDEQFFGPGTRLTVL.

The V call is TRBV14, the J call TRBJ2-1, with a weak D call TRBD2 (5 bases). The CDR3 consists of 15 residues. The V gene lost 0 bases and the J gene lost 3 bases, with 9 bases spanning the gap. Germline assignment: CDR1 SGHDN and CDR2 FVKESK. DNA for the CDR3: TGTGCCAGCAGCCAAGATGCCGGGAACTACAATGAGCAGTTCTTC. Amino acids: CASSQDAGNYNEQFF.

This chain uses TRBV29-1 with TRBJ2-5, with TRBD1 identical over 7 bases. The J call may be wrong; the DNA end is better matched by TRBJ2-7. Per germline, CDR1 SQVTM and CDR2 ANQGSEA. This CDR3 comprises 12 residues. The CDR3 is CSVETGSHEQYF. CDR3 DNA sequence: TGCAGCGTTGAGACAGGGTCCCACGAGCAGTACTTC.